This entry describes one T cell receptor beta chain. Antigen specificity is unknown. Tens of thousands of T cell genomes (about 0.2 ug DNA) went into each sorted-subset replicate. Using immunoSEQ multiplex PCR, the repertoire was profiled, and TCRdb retains in-frame clones only, with some absent. The sample contains about 2.4 million clones, over 85% of which appear only once. The sample comes from a study of shared clonotypes between healthy human individuals. Trimming shortened V by 1 base and J by 0 bases, and 9 bases separated the two germline ends. CDR1 and CDR2 (germline): SEHNR, FQNEAQ (reference sequence). This CDR3 is 15 amino acids long. Findings and caveats of the study: As a rule, naive subsets had a larger estimated richness than memory subsets.

Specimen: naive CD4+ T cells from PBMCs. Indicated subset: CD45RA+ positively selected. The sequence was obtained from a young man in good health. Some clones in this sample may be carry-over from other donors' samples. The chain recombines TRBV7-9 with TRBJ2-5; D possibly uses TRBD1 or TRBD2 (6 bases each). CDR3 in DNA: TGTGCCAGCAGCTTAGTAGGGGGGTACCAAGAGACCCAGTACTTC. As protein: CASSLVGGYQETQYF.